A single sample is the source of the 26 T cell receptor beta chains below, sequenced in a study of OX40 agonist ivuxolimab in advanced cancers. TCRdb keeps only in-frame clones here, not all; method: immunoSEQ multiplex PCR. The sample contains around 70,000 clones, under 85% of which appear only once. Sequences were derived from CD4+ or CD8+ T cells sorted from blood, sampled in a trial of the OX40 agonist ivuxolimab. The receptors stem from an adult with an advanced solid tumor such as melanoma, head and neck, liver or kidney cancer.

This clone was detected only a few times. The CDR3, as DNA: TGTGCCAGCAGCTTAGGAGGACAGGGAGGAGGCTACACCTTC. It yields the protein CASSLGGQGGGYTF. The chain employs TRBV7-8 and TRBJ1-2; TRBD1 matches 8 bases. The CDR3 totals 14 residues. J gave up 8 bases and V 1 base, and 6 bases lay outside the gene matches. Germline V lookup: CDR1 SGHVS, CDR2 FQNEAQ.

This clone is medium-sized in the sample. The chain carries TRBV27 and TRBJ1-4; possible D gene TRBD1, 5 bases. This CDR3 comprises 14 residues. V lost 6 bases and J lost 3, with 11 bases in between. Per germline, CDR1 MNHEY and CDR2 SMNVEV (reference sequence). The CDR3 DNA is TGTGCCAGCAGAAGACCAGGGTCTAATGAAAAACTGTTTTTT. It translates to CASRRPGSNEKLFF.

The chain employs TRBV2 and TRBJ2-5; no definite D call. The germline V gene encodes CDR1 SNHLY and CDR2 FYNNEI. The ends were cut back, 4 bases at V and 5 bases at J, with 11 bases in the middle. CDR3 length: 13 amino acids. The CDR3 is CASSVGQRETQYF. The CDR3 DNA follows: TGTGCCAGCAGTGTAGGGCAGAGGGAGACCCAGTACTTC.

The rearrangement uses TRBV7-9 and TRBJ2-3; TRBD1 matches 10 bases. The CDR3 covers 19 residues. From germline, CDR1 is SEHNR and CDR2 FQNEAQ (reference sequence). Unmatched junction bases numbered 14, after V lost 4 bases and J lost 1 base. CDR3 sequence reads: CASSSRDRGSLVGTDTQYF. The CDR3 nucleotides are TGTGCCAGCAGCTCCCGGGACAGGGGATCATTAGTCGGCACAGATACGCAGTATTTT.

This clone was picked up a small number of times. The chain links TRBV27 to TRBJ2-3, with D possibly TRBD2 on 5 matching bases. The CDR3 consists of 20 residues. The germline CDR1 and CDR2 sequences are MNHEY and SMNVEV (reference sequence). Between the trimmed V and J ends, which lost 5 bases and 1 base, there was a span of 28 bases. The CDR3 region has the DNA TGTGCCAGCAGTCCCCTTGTGGGCGTTTGGTGGGAGCAGGGCACAGATACGCAGTATTTT. Its protein is CASSPLVGVWWEQGTDTQYF.

The chain uses TRBV19 and TRBJ2-6, with a tentative D call TRBD2 (5 bases). Germline V gene sequence: CDR1 LNHDA, CDR2 SQIVND (reference sequence). Trimming removed 6 bases at V and 2 bases at J, with 5 bases between. CDR3 size: 13 residues. The CDR3 loop reads CASRRAGANVLTF. The CDR3 DNA reads as TGTGCCAGTAGGAGGGCTGGGGCCAACGTCCTGACTTTC.

V gene TRBV7-6 combines with J gene TRBJ2-6; tentatively, D is TRBD1 (6 bases). With 4 bases removed from V and 2 bases from J, the gap between germline ends came to 9 bases. Germline lookup yields CDR1 SGHVS and CDR2 FNYEAQ. The CDR3 consists of 15 residues. The CDR3 loop reads CASSSGATGANVLTF. The CDR3 DNA is TGTGCCAGCAGCTCAGGGGCGACTGGGGCCAACGTCCTGACTTTC.

This clone was observed a single time. In DNA form, the CDR3 reads TGTGCCAGCAGCTCATTGGCAGTCTCGGACTACGAGCAGTACTTC. This codes for CASSSLAVSDYEQYF. This chain uses TRBV11-3 with TRBJ2-7; no clear D. V shed 4 bases and J shed 3 bases, with 16 bases lying between them. The CDR3 contains 15 residues. The germline gives CDR1 SGHNT, CDR2 YENEEA.

In DNA, the CDR3 is TGTGCCAGCAGCTATAGCGCCCAAGAGACCCAGTACTTC. Translated, it gives CASSYSAQETQYF. V and J are TRBV12-2 and TRBJ2-5; the D segment call TRBD2 is taken from the table without a DNA check. TRBV12-2 corresponds to a pseudogene. The CDR3 loop spans 13 amino acids.

This clone occurred once. The genes are TRBV6-5 and TRBJ2-7, with TRBD2 identical over 11 bases. The CDR3 contains 16 residues. Unmatched junction bases numbered 7, after V lost 1 base and J lost 5 bases. CDR1 is MNHEY, CDR2 SVGAGI, per germline. CDR3 amino acids: CASSYLTSGRSHEQYF. The CDR3 nucleotides are TGTGCCAGCAGTTACTTAACTAGCGGGAGATCCCACGAGCAGTACTTC.

This chain links TRBV5-1 with TRBJ1-3; a weak D match, TRBD1 (6 bases). In germline, CDR1 is SGHRS, CDR2 YFSETQ. Between the trimmed V and J ends, which lost 0 bases and 3 bases, there was a span of 16 bases. The CDR3 is 17 amino acids. DNA of the CDR3: TGCGCCAGCAGCTTGGATCTTGGGGGGCTAGGTGGAAACACCATATATTTT. This sequence encodes CASSLDLGGLGGNTIYF.

This sequence joins TRBV11-2 and TRBJ2-2; D is ambiguous. CDR3 length: 18 amino acids. V lost 5 bases, J lost 1 base, and 20 bases lay in between. Germline CDR1 is SGHAT and CDR2 is FQNNGV. The CDR3: CASSLLTGGWGNTGELFF. The CDR3 bases are TGTGCCAGCAGCCTCCTGACGGGTGGGTGGGGGAACACCGGGGAGCTGTTTTTT.

The rearrangement uses TRBV11-2 and TRBJ1-2, with 10 bases fitting TRBD1. V lost 6 bases to trimming and J lost 6 bases; unmatched junction nucleotides: 7. This CDR3 spans 14 amino acids. In germline, CDR1 is SGHAT, CDR2 FQNNGV. The CDR3 spells CASSADRGRDGYTF. DNA of the CDR3: TGTGCCAGCAGTGCAGACAGGGGGCGGGATGGCTACACCTTC.

This chain links TRBV7-9 with TRBJ2-3; 11 bases align to TRBD1. The CDR3 spans 14 residues. Per germline, CDR1 SEHNR and CDR2 FQNEAQ (reference sequence). V was clipped by 4 bases and J by 6 bases; unmatched bases: 3. CDR3 coding DNA: TGTGCCAGCAGCTCAGGGACAGGGGGGGATACGCAGTATTTT. Its protein product is CASSSGTGGDTQYF.

The genes are TRBV12-5 and TRBJ1-4, with a tentative D call TRBD1 (5 bases). Trimming left V 7 bases short and J 8 bases short, with 20 bases between. The CDR3 length is 15 residues. Per germline, CDR1 LGHNT and CDR2 FRNRAP. The CDR3 spells CASADPGIGGEKLFF. In DNA, the CDR3 is TGTGCTAGTGCAGACCCCGGGATCGGGGGAGAAAAACTGTTTTTT.

The chain carries TRBV5-6 and TRBJ1-4; D is possibly TRBD1 (6 bases). V was cut by 0 bases and J by 4 bases, with 13 bases left in between. CDR3 length equals 16 residues. Germline V gene lookup returns CDR1 SGHDT and CDR2 YYEEEE. The CDR3 nucleotides read TGTGCCAGCAGCTTGGCCAAGCAGGGGCTTAATGAAAAACTGTTTTTT. Its translation is CASSLAKQGLNEKLFF.

The chain uses TRBV5-1 and TRBJ2-7; 8 bases align to TRBD2. The ends lost 4 bases at V and 1 base at J; junction bases unmatched: 13. Germline V gene lookup returns CDR1 SGHRS and CDR2 YFSETQ. This CDR3 is 17 amino acids long. In DNA form, the CDR3 reads TGCGCCAGCAGCCAAGGTCATGGGACTAGTCCTTCCTACGAGCAGTACTTC. Translating gives CASSQGHGTSPSYEQYF.

This clone was counted a few times. The gene calls are TRBV7-7 and TRBJ2-5; TRBD2 agrees at 13 bases. This CDR3 comprises 18 residues. Per the germline V gene, CDR1 is SSHAT and CDR2 is FNYEAQ (reference sequence). V shed 5 bases and J 4 bases; nucleotides not matched to a gene: 13. CDR3 residues: CASSPQGGGLAGRETQYF. As DNA, the CDR3 is TGTGCCAGCAGCCCACAAGGCGGGGGACTAGCGGGGCGAGAGACCCAGTACTTC. The entire variable domain, with the rest obtained from reference TRBV7-7 and TRBJ2-5, is as follows: GAGVSQSPRYKVTKRGQDVTLRCDPISSHATLYWYQQALGQGPEFLTYFNYEAQPDKSGLPSDRFSAERPEGSISTLTIQRTEQRDSAMYRCASSPQGGGLAGRETQYFGPGTRLLVL.

The V gene is TRBV30, the J gene TRBJ2-1; no firm D call. Per germline, CDR1 GTSNPN and CDR2 SVGIG (reference sequence). The CDR3 sequence is 13 residues long. V shed 1 base and J shed 4 bases, with 8 bases lying between them. As DNA, the CDR3 is TGTGCCTGGAGTGGGGGTGGGTACAATGAGCAGTTCTTC. Translation gives CAWSGGGYNEQFF.

The chain employs TRBV19 and TRBJ1-2; TRBD1 matches 7 bases. Trimming removed 1 base from V and 1 base from J; junction bases left unmatched: 9. This CDR3 contains 17 residues. CDR1 is LNHDA and CDR2 is SQIVND in the germline V gene (reference sequence). The CDR3 DNA reads as TGTGCCAGTAGTATAGGCCCCCAGGGGGGCCGTAACTATGGCTACACCTTC. Amino acids: CASSIGPQGGRNYGYTF.

This clone was seen only a few times. The V gene is TRBV19, the J gene TRBJ2-5, with TRBD2 identical over 9 bases. V shed 4 bases and J 5 bases; nucleotides not matched to a gene: 2. Germline CDR1 and CDR2: LNHDA and SQIVND (reference sequence). The CDR3 covers 13 residues. CDR3 bases: TGTGCCAGTAGTAGCGGGAGGGTCGAGACCCAGTACTTC. Its protein is CASSSGRVETQYF.

V usage is TRBV27 and J usage is TRBJ1-1; TRBD1 agrees at 9 bases. This CDR3 region has 13 residues. The ends lost 6 bases at V and 8 bases at J; junction bases unmatched: 7. Germline V CDR1 and CDR2: MNHEY, SMNVEV (reference sequence). CDR3: CASRLQGAREAFF. In DNA form, the CDR3 reads TGTGCCAGCAGGTTACAGGGGGCCCGAGAAGCTTTCTTT.

V usage is TRBV21-1 and J usage is TRBJ2-2; the table's D call TRBD1 went unverified against the DNA. TRBV21-1 is described as a pseudogene. The CDR3 spans 18 residues. CDR3 loop: CASSKRSRTGQNTGELFF. Written as DNA, the CDR3 is TGTGCCAGCAGCAAACGAAGCCGGACAGGGCAAAACACCGGGGAGCTGTTTTTT.

The rearrangement links TRBV30 to TRBJ1-1, with 8 nucleotides matching TRBD1. The CDR3 totals 11 residues. The V segment lost 8 bases and the J segment 7 bases; nucleotides outside the gene matches: 6. The germline gives CDR1 GTSNPN, CDR2 SVGIG (reference sequence). DNA for the CDR3: TGTGCCGCAAATGACAGGGGTGAAGCTTTCTTT. Its translation: CAANDRGEAFF. The entire variable domain, with the rest obtained from reference TRBV30 and TRBJ1-1, is as follows: SQTIHQWPATLVQPVGSPLSLECTVEGTSNPNLYWYRQAAGRGLQLLFYSVGIGQISSEVPQNLSASRPQDRQFILSSKKLLLSDSGFYLCAANDRGEAFFGQGTRLTVV.

The chain carries TRBV5-1 and TRBJ2-5; 16 bases fit TRBD2. Near its end, the DNA agrees better with TRBJ2-7, so the J call may be wrong. The CDR3 contains 20 residues. Per germline, CDR1 SGHRS and CDR2 YFSETQ. The CDR3 loop reads CASSARPPGLAGGPTYEQYF. CDR3 nucleotide sequence: TGCGCCAGCAGCGCACGACCTCCGGGACTAGCGGGAGGGCCAACCTACGAGCAGTACTTC.

The rearrangement uses TRBV11-3 and TRBJ2-7, with TRBD1 matching 12 bases. Germline CDR1 SGHNT, CDR2 YENEEA. This CDR3 has 15 amino acids. After removal of 4 bases from V and 5 bases from J, the junction contained 6 bases not matched to a gene. CDR3 DNA sequence: TGTGCCAGCAGCTCCTTGGGACAGGGGGCTCACGAGCAGTACTTC. It encodes CASSSLGQGAHEQYF.